The 23 T cell receptor beta chains below come from one sample, sequenced in a study of blood T cells in healthy people across ages. Through a sample-barcoded 5' primer and a J-beta primer mix, a second PCR was run for roughly 6 to 11 cycles. In TCRdb, the 5' RACE reads were re-called with MiXCR into one record per CDR3 protein. The repertoire holds roughly 570,000 distinct CDR3 sequences, with 27% as singletons. The sample taken for sequencing was blood. The receptors derive from a woman in her 70s in good health.

This clonotype turned up a few times. The chain has TRBV20-1 and TRBJ2-3; D gene uncertain. This CDR3 region has 14 residues. CDR1 and CDR2 (germline): DFQATT, SNEGSKA (reference sequence). V lost 3 bases, J lost 6 bases, and 16 bases lay in between. The DNA of the CDR3 is TGCAGTGCTAGTCCCCGGGTGAGCAGGGATACGCAGTATTTT. It is translated as CSASPRVSRDTQYF.

The rearrangement joins TRBV20-1 to TRBJ2-3, with D perhaps given as TRBD1 or TRBD2 (7 bases each). CDR1 and CDR2 (germline): DFQATT, SNEGSKA (reference sequence). This CDR3 comprises 15 residues. Trimming took off 5 bases at V and 2 bases at J, with 17 bases between the two ends. DNA for the CDR3: TGCAGTGCTCCCCCAGGGGGGGGCCACACAGATACGCAGTATTTT. Its protein is CSAPPGGGHTDTQYF.

This clonotype was seen ten or more times. The chain has TRBV7-8 and TRBJ1-3; D not resolved. Looked up from germline, CDR1 is SGHVS and CDR2 is FQNEAQ. CDR3 length: 14 amino acids. Deletions cut 5 bases from V and 3 bases from J, with 11 bases between. The CDR3 DNA sequence: TGTGCCAGCAGCCCCCGTCTCTATGGAAACACCATATATTTT. Translated: CASSPRLYGNTIYF.

The rearrangement uses TRBV11-2 and TRBJ2-7, with D hard to call. Germline V gene lookup returns CDR1 SGHAT and CDR2 FQNNGV. V shed 2 bases and J shed 4 bases, with 6 bases lying between them. The CDR3 consists of 12 residues. As DNA, the CDR3 is TGTGCCAGCAGCTTACACCCATACGAGCAGTACTTC. Protein: CASSLHPYEQYF.

This chain connects TRBV10-3 to TRBJ2-3; D is undetermined. V was cut by 4 bases and J by 2 bases, with 7 bases left in between. This CDR3 has 13 residues. The germline gives CDR1 ENHRY, CDR2 SYGVKD. The CDR3 nucleotides are TGTGCCATCAGTGGAGAGAACACAGATACGCAGTATTTT. Amino acid sequence: CAISGENTDTQYF.

The table lists this clonotype with a few counts. This sequence joins TRBV20-1 and TRBJ1-2; D uncertain. The CDR3 extends over 14 amino acids. Germline V gene data show CDR1 as DFQATT and CDR2 as SNEGSKA (reference sequence). The V gene lost 1 base and the J gene lost 2 bases, with 11 bases spanning the gap. The DNA for the CDR3 is TGCAGTGCTAGAGGCAAAGGACGGAACTATGGCTACACCTTC. It codes for CSARGKGRNYGYTF.

This clonotype turned up a few times. Sequence at one end of the junction differs from germline and may be a read error. The chain recombines TRBV5-1 with TRBJ1-4, with 7 bases identical to TRBD1. The CDR3 is made up of 15 amino acids. Germline CDR1 SGHRS, CDR2 YFSETQ. The CDR3 here is CGSSLQGPENEKLFF. The DNA for the CDR3 is TGCGGCAGCAGCTTACAGGGGCCCGAAAATGAAAAACTGTTTTTT. Supplemented by reference TRBV5-1 and TRBJ1-4, the full variable domain reads KAGVTQTPRYLIKTRGQQVTLSCSPISGHRSVSWYQQTPGQGLQFLFEYFSETQRNKGNFPGRFSGRQFSNSRSEMNVSTLELGDSALYLCGSSLQGPENEKLFFGSGTQLSVL.

There are a few counts of this clonotype. CDR3 amino acids: CASGLTRQGIEKLFF. The CDR3 nucleotides are TGCGCCAGCGGGCTAACGCGGCAGGGGATTGAAAAACTGTTTTTT. The chain combines TRBV5-1 with TRBJ1-4; perhaps TRBD1 as D (6 bases). Germline-derived CDR1 and CDR2 are SGHRS and YFSETQ. The CDR3 spans 15 residues. Trimming took 7 bases from V and 7 from J, leaving 20 bases between them.

This clonotype came up a few times. The V and J genes are TRBV20-1 and TRBJ2-7; D call uncertain. Trimming removed 6 bases at V and 1 base at J, with 19 bases between. The CDR3 spans 15 residues. Germline assignment: CDR1 DFQATT and CDR2 SNEGSKA (reference sequence). The CDR3 here is CSATTGQSISYEQYF. The CDR3 nucleotides read TGCAGTGCAACTACGGGTCAGAGTATTTCCTACGAGCAGTACTTC.

This chain links TRBV18 with TRBJ1-1, with 7 bases that match TRBD1. CDR3 size: 13 residues. Per germline, CDR1 KGHSH and CDR2 LQKENI. V gave up 6 bases and J gave up 6 bases; unmatched junction bases: 7. In nucleotides, the CDR3 is TGTGCCAGCTCCCAACAGGGGCAGGCTGAAGCTTTCTTT. Protein: CASSQQGQAEAFF. The full variable domain, its missing parts supplied by reference TRBV18 and TRBJ1-1, is NAGVMQNPRHLVRRRGQEARLRCSPMKGHSHVYWYRQLPEEGLKFMVYLQKENIIDESGMPKERFSAEFPKEGPSILRIQQVVRGDSAAYFCASSQQGQAEAFFGQGTRLTVV.

The chain links TRBV20-1 to TRBJ2-2; D is possibly TRBD1 or TRBD2 (7 bases each). Trimming took off 1 base at V and 3 bases at J, with 18 bases between the two ends. Germline CDR1 DFQATT, CDR2 SNEGSKA (reference sequence). This CDR3 is built from 17 residues. The CDR3 coding sequence is TGCAGTGCTAGAGGAGGGGAGGGGACAGTTTACACCGGGGAGCTGTTTTTT. Protein: CSARGGEGTVYTGELFF.

This clonotype was detected only a few times. The chain recombines TRBV9 with TRBJ2-3; D gene unclear. The CDR3 covers 15 residues. The germline gives CDR1 SGDLS, CDR2 YYNGEE. V lost 3 bases and J 0 bases, leaving 11 bases between the germline ends. DNA of the CDR3: TGTGCCAGCAGCGGACTGGGCTTTAGCACAGATACGCAGTATTTT. It encodes CASSGLGFSTDTQYF. Using reference TRBV9 and TRBJ2-3 for the parts outside the CDR3, the full variable domain is DSGVTQTPKHLITATGQRVTLRCSPRSGDLSVYWYQQSLDQGLQFLIQYYNGEERAKGNILERFSAQQFPDLHSELNLSSLELGDSALYFCASSGLGFSTDTQYFGPGTRLTVL.

This clonotype has a count of ten or more. The V and J genes are TRBV4-3 and TRBJ2-4; the D is unclear. The CDR3 is 15 amino acids. V lost 3 bases to trimming and J lost 3 bases, with 12 bases between them. The V gene's germline CDR1 is LGHNA and CDR2 YSLEER. CDR3 amino acids: CASSQGMSYKNIQYF. The CDR3, as DNA: TGCGCCAGCAGCCAGGGAATGAGCTACAAAAACATTCAGTACTTC.

This clonotype was seen only a few times. This chain uses TRBV20-1 with TRBJ1-1; 9 positions match TRBD1. Unmatched junction bases numbered 13, after V lost 5 bases and J lost 6 bases. The CDR3 runs to 15 residues. Germline CDR1 DFQATT, CDR2 SNEGSKA (reference sequence). The CDR3 here is CSAFRDRVLNSEAFF. DNA for the CDR3: TGCAGTGCTTTCCGGGACAGGGTGTTAAACTCTGAAGCTTTCTTT.

This clonotype was recorded a few times. This chain links TRBV7-9 with TRBJ2-1; D ambiguous. CDR3 length: 14 residues. Germline assignment: CDR1 SEHNR and CDR2 FQNEAQ (reference sequence). The V end lost 1 base, the J end lost 3 bases, and 7 bases lay between the germline ends. In DNA form, the CDR3 reads TGTGCCAGCAGCTTAGGGACCAACTACAATGAGCAGTTCTTC. The encoded protein is CASSLGTNYNEQFF.

This clonotype was picked up a small number of times. The J gene is TRBJ2-1, the V gene TRBV4-3; the match to TRBD1 covers 10 bases. Germline V gives CDR1 LGHNA, CDR2 YSLEER. The CDR3 is 16 amino acids. V lost 4 bases, J lost 7 bases, and 10 bases stayed unmatched. For the CDR3, the DNA is TGCGCCAGCAGCCCGCGTGGGACAGGGGTTCAAAATGAGCAGTTCTTC. Amino acids: CASSPRGTGVQNEQFF.

This clonotype was recorded a few times. The rearrangement uses TRBV6-2 or TRBV6-3 and TRBJ2-1, with TRBD2 matching over 9 bases. CDR1 and CDR2 from the germline V gene are MNHEY and SVGEGT. The J segment lost 10 bases and the V segment lost 5 bases, leaving 9 bases of the junction unmatched. The CDR3 contains 14 residues. DNA for the CDR3: TGTGCCAGCAGTCGCGTCCGGACTAGCGACGAGCAGTTCTTC. Its protein product is CASSRVRTSDEQFF.

A few counts support this clonotype. This chain connects TRBV29-1 to TRBJ1-4; no definite D call. V lost 4 bases and J 10 bases, leaving 16 bases between the germline ends. Germline V lookup: CDR1 SQVTM, CDR2 ANQGSEA. This CDR3 region has 13 residues. CDR3 bases: TGCAGCGTTGTAGTGCAGAACCCTGGAAAACTGTTTTTT. Encoded protein: CSVVVQNPGKLFF.

In this sample, this clonotype turned up a few times. The chain has TRBV5-1 and TRBJ2-3, with 9 bases that match TRBD1. CDR3 size: 16 residues. Germline lookup yields CDR1 SGHRS and CDR2 YFSETQ. Trimming cost V 5 bases and J 3 bases; bases outside gene matches: 10. The CDR3, as DNA: TGCGCCAGCAGACCTGCCGGGACAGGGATTACAGATACGCAGTATTTT. Translated, it gives CASRPAGTGITDTQYF.

The chain uses TRBV29-1 and TRBJ2-7; weak D call: TRBD2 (5 bases). CDR1 and CDR2 from the germline V gene are SQVTM and ANQGSEA. V was clipped by 2 bases and J by 6 bases, with 14 bases between them. The CDR3 is 13 amino acids. The CDR3 sequence: CSVERGSATEQYF. The CDR3 nucleotides are TGCAGCGTTGAAAGAGGGTCAGCGACCGAGCAGTACTTC.

The chain recombines TRBV4-3 with TRBJ1-4, with D unresolved. The CDR3 loop spans 15 amino acids. The germline gives CDR1 LGHNA, CDR2 YSLEER. Trimming pared 4 bases from V and 5 bases from J, leaving 14 bases between. This CDR3 is CASSPGVGSNEKLFF. The CDR3 region has the DNA TGCGCCAGCAGCCCCGGCGTCGGATCGAATGAAAAACTGTTTTTT.

This clonotype was observed a few times. The junction departs from the called germline gene at one end, perhaps through a read error. This chain joins TRBV10-3 and TRBJ1-2; 9 bases are shared with TRBD1. Germline assignment: CDR1 ENHRY and CDR2 SYGVKD. The CDR3 runs to 13 residues. CDR3: CAISMDRGDGHTF. The CDR3 DNA reads TGTGCCATCAGTATGGACAGGGGAGATGGCCACACCTTC.

This clonotype came up a few times. The genes are TRBV20-1 and TRBJ2-1; TRBD2 matches 9 bases. The CDR3 is made up of 15 amino acids. CDR1 DFQATT and CDR2 SNEGSKA come from the germline V gene (reference sequence). The trim removed 4 bases at V and 1 base at J, leaving 5 bases unmatched. This chain's CDR3 is CSANAGGVSYNEQFF. In nucleotides, the CDR3 is TGCAGTGCTAATGCGGGGGGGGTATCCTACAATGAGCAGTTCTTC.